The present entry profiles one T cell receptor beta chain with its context. The method was immunoSEQ multiplex PCR; TCRdb's version includes in-frame clones alone and lacks a portion of them. This table holds 200,000 to 250,000 clones, approximately 80% found once. The data were taken from a study of blood T cell repertoires in COVID-19. Study details: Sites across the United States, Italy and Spain contributed samples from acute and convalescent COVID-19.

CDR1 MNHEY and CDR2 SMNVEV come from the germline V gene (reference sequence). Trimming took 2 bases from V and 5 from J; bases not matched to a gene: 7. The CDR3 spans 15 residues. This chain connects TRBV27 to TRBJ2-3; 7 nucleotides align to TRBD1. Sequencing used PBMCs or T cells enriched from blood (not recorded which). The source is a man aged 25 to 40 with acute COVID-19. CDR3 coding DNA: TGTGCCAGCAGTTTAACCGAGGGGGCGGTAGATACGCAGTATTTT. This gives the protein CASSLTEGAVDTQYF.